These 27 T cell receptor beta chains came from one sample sequenced in a study of T cells in Graves' hyperthyroidism and ophthalmopathy. TCR beta CDR3 region amplification was performed from RNA transcripts. The primer set for the first-round RT-PCR of the TCR CDR3 was HTBI. TCRdb redid the calling of the multiplex PCR reads with MiXCR, one entry per CDR3 protein. Seen here are hundreds of thousands of distinct CDR3 sequences, 35% to 45% observed once, and the top ten hold approximately 8.7%. The sample comprised blood. The source of these receptors is a man between 18 and 29 years old with Graves' hyperthyroidism.

Concerning this clonotype: A clone one base away is much larger, so this may be a read error. The chain combines TRBV25-1 with TRBJ2-2; D unresolved. Deletions cut 4 bases from V and 4 bases from J, with 7 bases between. The CDR3 spans 13 residues. The V gene's germline CDR1 is MGHDK and CDR2 SYGVNS. CDR3 in amino acids: CASSVRSTGELFF. In DNA form, the CDR3 reads TGTGCCAGCAGTGTTAGGAGCACCGGGGAGCTGTTTTTT.

This clonotype was seen many times. The rearrangement uses TRBV10-3 and TRBJ1-3; D is undetermined. The CDR3 is made up of 15 amino acids. Trimming shortened V by 0 bases and J by 4 bases, and 10 bases separated the two germline ends. Germline CDR1 and CDR2: ENHRY and SYGVKD. The CDR3: CAISESVEYGNTIYF. The CDR3 bases are TGTGCCATCAGTGAGTCAGTGGAATACGGAAACACCATATATTTT.

The table lists this clonotype with many counts. CDR3 protein: CASSLTVGQPQHF. The CDR3 DNA sequence: TGTGCCAGCAGCCTCACCGTCGGTCAGCCCCAGCATTTT. The J gene is TRBJ1-5, the V gene TRBV7-3; no definite D call. CDR3 length: 13 residues. Trimming took 5 bases from V and 6 from J, leaving 11 bases between them. Per the germline V gene, CDR1 is SGHTA and CDR2 is FQGTGA. The full variable domain, rest sourced from reference TRBV7-3 and TRBJ1-5, is GAGVSQTPSNKVTEKGKYVELRCDPISGHTALYWYRQSLGQGPEFLIYFQGTGAADDSGLPNDRFFAVRPEGSVSTLKIQRTERGDSAVYLCASSLTVGQPQHFGDGTRLSIL.

This clonotype showed up just a few times. The chain couples TRBV20-1 to TRBJ2-7; no clear D. The CDR3 is 12 amino acids. Trimming took off 1 base at V and 3 bases at J, with 7 bases between the two ends. Germline CDR1 and CDR2: DFQATT and SNEGSKA (reference sequence). The CDR3 coding sequence is TGCAGTGCTAGAGTTTGGGACTACGAGCAGTACTTC. It codes for CSARVWDYEQYF.

The V and J genes are TRBV25-1 and TRBJ1-1, with D possibly matching TRBD1 (5 bases). Germline loops: CDR1 MGHDK, CDR2 SYGVNS. The ends were cut back, 7 bases at V and 1 base at J, with 16 bases in the middle. The CDR3 length is 15 residues. CDR3 DNA sequence: TGTGCCAGCACCAACCAAGGACATCCGAACACTGAAGCTTTCTTT. Its protein product is CASTNQGHPNTEAFF.

The J gene is TRBJ2-7, the V gene TRBV20-1; 7 nucleotides line up with TRBD2. V was clipped by 6 bases and J by 2 bases; unmatched bases: 10. Germline CDR1 is DFQATT and CDR2 is SNEGSKA (reference sequence). This CDR3 region has 14 residues. The CDR3 here is CSASGWGRAYEQYF. For the CDR3, the DNA is TGCAGTGCCTCGGGATGGGGGAGGGCCTACGAGCAGTACTTC.

The chain combines TRBV5-5 with TRBJ2-7; TRBD1 matches at 9 bases. Trimming took 4 bases from V and 3 from J; bases not matched to a gene: 11. CDR1 is SGHKS, CDR2 YYEKEE, per germline (reference sequence). This CDR3 has 16 residues. The CDR3 is CASSLDRMTGGYEQYF. The DNA for the CDR3 is TGTGCCAGCAGCCTCGATAGAATGACAGGGGGCTACGAGCAGTACTTC.

The gene calls are TRBV25-1 and TRBJ2-7, with D tentatively TRBD2 (6 bases). Germline CDR1 is MGHDK and CDR2 is SYGVNS. V lost 4 bases to trimming and J lost 1 base, with 14 bases between them. The CDR3 totals 15 residues. CDR3 sequence: CASSAPGSRSYEQYF. The DNA for the CDR3 is TGTGCCAGCAGTGCCCCCGGGAGCCGTTCCTACGAGCAGTACTTC.

This clonotype was seen more than once but under ten times. The chain's CDR3 is CASSEMADQETQYF. For the CDR3, the DNA is TGTGCCAGCAGTGAAATGGCAGACCAAGAGACCCAGTACTTC. The chain combines TRBV6-1 with TRBJ2-5; D not certain. The CDR3 sequence is 14 residues long. Trimming shortened V by 2 bases and J by 0 bases, and 7 bases separated the two germline ends. Germline CDR1 reads MNHNS; CDR2 reads SASEGT.

The sample holds many counts of this clonotype. The rearrangement joins TRBV7-9 to TRBJ1-2; D not resolved. The CDR3 has 13 residues. Germline V gene sequence: CDR1 SEHNR, CDR2 FQNEAQ (reference sequence). V was trimmed by 5 bases and J by 1 base, leaving 8 bases between them. CDR3 in amino acids: CASSRLFNYGYTF. The CDR3 coding sequence is TGTGCCAGCAGCCGACTGTTTAACTATGGCTACACCTTC.

This clonotype was seen only a few times. This chain uses TRBV6-5 with TRBJ1-5; possible D gene TRBD1, 6 bases. CDR3 length: 14 amino acids. The V gene lost 5 bases and the J gene lost 10 bases, with 18 bases spanning the gap. Germline V lookup: CDR1 MNHEY, CDR2 SVGAGI. The CDR3 DNA reads as TGTGCCAGCAGTCCCGACAGGCCGTTCGAACCCCAGCATTTT. It specifies CASSPDRPFEPQHF.

Only a few counts were recorded for this clonotype. The gene calls are TRBV6-1 and TRBJ1-2, with 7 bases aligning to TRBD1. V gave up 5 bases and J gave up 5 bases; unmatched junction bases: 11. Germline CDR1 and CDR2: MNHNS and SASEGT. CDR3 length: 15 amino acids. The CDR3 region is CASSYSGTALYGYTF. CDR3 sequence (DNA): TGTGCCAGCAGTTATTCCGGGACAGCCTTATATGGCTACACCTTC.

The chain carries TRBV19 and TRBJ1-1, with TRBD1 identical over 8 bases. This CDR3 is built from 14 residues. The germline gives CDR1 LNHDA, CDR2 SQIVND (reference sequence). V lost 5 bases to trimming and J lost 10 bases; unmatched junction nucleotides: 12. This CDR3 reads CASSGTGGPMGAFF. Here the CDR3 DNA reads TGTGCCAGTAGTGGGACAGGCGGACCGATGGGAGCTTTCTTT.

This clonotype was observed a handful of times. V usage is TRBV6-2 or TRBV6-3 and J usage is TRBJ1-6; tentative D call: TRBD1 (5 bases). V was clipped by 0 bases and J by 8 bases, with 11 bases between them. The CDR3 length is 15 residues. Germline values: CDR1 MNHEY, CDR2 SVGEGT. The CDR3: CASSYSSGDHSPLHF. For the CDR3, the DNA is TGTGCCAGCAGTTACTCGTCGGGGGATCATTCACCCCTCCACTTT.

With regard to this clonotype: A read error is possible here, since a much larger clone lies one base away. The chain has TRBV7-6 and TRBJ1-4; unclear D gene. Trimming pared 1 base from V and 0 bases from J, leaving 6 bases between. The CDR3 totals 15 residues. In germline, CDR1 is SGHVS, CDR2 FNYEAQ. The CDR3 DNA is TGTGCCAGCAGCTTAGACAGTGCAACTAATGAAAAACTGTTTTTT. Translated: CASSLDSATNEKLFF.

The chain uses TRBV29-1 and TRBJ1-2, with 7 positions matching TRBD1. Germline CDR1 is SQVTM and CDR2 is ANQGSEA. V lost 5 bases, J lost 5 bases, and 8 bases stayed unmatched. The CDR3 has 13 amino acids. The DNA of the CDR3 is TGCAGCGTTCACTCCGGGACAGCTTATGGCTACACCTTC. This codes for CSVHSGTAYGYTF.

The chain couples TRBV9 to TRBJ2-3, with D maybe TRBD2 (7 bases). The CDR3 length is 15 residues. Germline-derived CDR1 and CDR2 are SGDLS and YYNGEE. V lost 4 bases and J 1 base, leaving 13 bases between the germline ends. CDR3 loop: CASSWREGGTDTQYF. DNA of the CDR3: TGTGCCAGCAGCTGGAGGGAGGGGGGCACAGATACGCAGTATTTT.

The rearrangement joins TRBV12-3 or TRBV12-4 to TRBJ1-4; no firm D call. The CDR3 is 13 residues long. The germline V and J ends were trimmed by 3 bases and 4 bases, with 6 bases remaining between them. CDR3: CASSFGSNEKLFF. The CDR3, as DNA: TGTGCCAGCAGTTTTGGCAGTAATGAAAAACTGTTTTTT.

The genes are TRBV13 and TRBJ1-1; a weak D match, TRBD1 (5 bases). Deletions cut 3 bases from V and 4 bases from J, with 15 bases between. This CDR3 is 15 amino acids long. Per the germline V gene, CDR1 is PRHDT and CDR2 is FYEKMQ (reference sequence). The CDR3 region has the DNA TGTGCCAGCAGCTTTAAAGTCGCAGGGATCACTGAAGCTTTCTTT. The encoded protein is CASSFKVAGITEAFF.

This clonotype was found many times. This chain links TRBV19 with TRBJ1-2; D uncertain. Germline V gives CDR1 LNHDA, CDR2 SQIVND (reference sequence). The V and J ends lost 4 bases and 5 bases respectively, with 14 bases between them. This CDR3 contains 14 residues. The CDR3 nucleotides are TGTGCCAGTAGTACCTATATCCCCCCGTATGGCTACACCTTC. Protein product: CASSTYIPPYGYTF.

The chain couples TRBV20-1 to TRBJ1-5; 7 nucleotides agree with TRBD1. The V and J ends lost 2 bases and 4 bases, in that order; junction bases with no gene match: 5. The CDR3 length is 14 residues. CDR1 is DFQATT and CDR2 is SNEGSKA in the germline V gene (reference sequence). DNA of the CDR3: TGCAGTGCTAGATCCGGGACAGAGAATCAGCCCCAGCATTTT. Protein: CSARSGTENQPQHF.

This clonotype was observed a handful of times. The V call is TRBV4-1, the J call TRBJ2-5; D is uncertain. The CDR3 is 14 amino acids. Germline V CDR1 and CDR2: MGHRA, YSYEKL. V lost 1 base to trimming and J lost 7 bases, with 13 bases between them. The CDR3, as DNA: TGCGCCAGCAGCCAAGCGGCCTTCGGTGGGACCCAGTACTTC. Its translation is CASSQAAFGGTQYF.

This clonotype was detected a few times. The CDR3 spells CASSYLEGTEAFF. The CDR3 bases are TGTGCCAGCAGTTACTTGGAGGGCACTGAAGCTTTCTTT. J is TRBJ1-1 and V is TRBV6-5, with D uncertain. Germline CDR1 and CDR2: MNHEY and SVGAGI. Trimming stripped 1 base from V and 4 bases from J, with 7 bases between. There are 13 residues in the CDR3.

This chain joins TRBV7-2 and TRBJ1-5; a weak D match, TRBD1 (5 bases). Trimming removed 3 bases at V and 6 bases at J, with 12 bases between. The CDR3 is made up of 14 amino acids. CDR1 is SGHTA and CDR2 is FQGNSA in the germline V gene. CDR3 region: CASSFMGGSQPQHF. CDR3 coding DNA: TGTGCCAGCAGCTTTATGGGGGGAAGTCAGCCCCAGCATTTT.

The rearrangement links TRBV2 to TRBJ2-3, with 11 bases identical to TRBD2. The V and J ends lost 5 bases and 6 bases, in that order; junction bases with no gene match: 7. Germline V gene data show CDR1 as SNHLY and CDR2 as FYNNEI. The CDR3 runs 15 residues. DNA for the CDR3: TGTGCCAGCAGTCCTAGCGGGAGGAGGGTGGATACGCAGTATTTT. Its translation: CASSPSGRRVDTQYF.

The sample holds a few counts of this clonotype. The CDR3 ends on some other residue instead of the conserved phenylalanine or tryptophan, so this is likely a read error. The CDR3 DNA follows: TGTGCCAGCAGCTTCAGCAATTCACCCCTCCACCTT. Residues: CASSFSNSPLHL. J is TRBJ1-6 and V is TRBV7-6; D uncertain. Trimming took 3 bases from V and 7 from J, leaving 4 bases between them. This CDR3 spans 12 amino acids. Germline CDR1 reads SGHVS; CDR2 reads FNYEAQ.

The chain recombines TRBV29-1 with TRBJ2-7; 8 bases align to TRBD2. From germline, CDR1 is SQVTM and CDR2 ANQGSEA. V was pared by 7 bases and J by 6 bases, with 11 bases of the junction left unmatched. The CDR3 is made up of 13 amino acids. This CDR3 reads CSAPGGCRREQYF. The CDR3 DNA is TGCAGCGCCCCGGGAGGGTGCAGACGCGAGCAGTACTTC.